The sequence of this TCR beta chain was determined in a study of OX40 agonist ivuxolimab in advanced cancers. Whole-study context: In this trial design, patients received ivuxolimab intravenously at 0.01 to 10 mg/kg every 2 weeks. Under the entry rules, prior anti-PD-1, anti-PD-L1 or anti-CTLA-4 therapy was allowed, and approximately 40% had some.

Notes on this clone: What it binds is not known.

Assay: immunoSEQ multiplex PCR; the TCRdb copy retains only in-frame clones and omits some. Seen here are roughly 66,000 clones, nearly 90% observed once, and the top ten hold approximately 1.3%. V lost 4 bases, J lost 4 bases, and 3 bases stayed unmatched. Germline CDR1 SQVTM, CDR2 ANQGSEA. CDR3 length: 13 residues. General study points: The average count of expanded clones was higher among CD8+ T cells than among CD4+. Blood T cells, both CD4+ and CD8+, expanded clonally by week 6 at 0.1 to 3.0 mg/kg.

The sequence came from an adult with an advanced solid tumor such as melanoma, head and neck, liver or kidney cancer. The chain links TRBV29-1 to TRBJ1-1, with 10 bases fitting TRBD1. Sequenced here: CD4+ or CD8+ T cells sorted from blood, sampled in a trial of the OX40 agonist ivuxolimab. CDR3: CSVARDRGTEAFF. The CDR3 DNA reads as TGCAGCGTTGCAAGGGACAGGGGCACTGAAGCTTTCTTT.